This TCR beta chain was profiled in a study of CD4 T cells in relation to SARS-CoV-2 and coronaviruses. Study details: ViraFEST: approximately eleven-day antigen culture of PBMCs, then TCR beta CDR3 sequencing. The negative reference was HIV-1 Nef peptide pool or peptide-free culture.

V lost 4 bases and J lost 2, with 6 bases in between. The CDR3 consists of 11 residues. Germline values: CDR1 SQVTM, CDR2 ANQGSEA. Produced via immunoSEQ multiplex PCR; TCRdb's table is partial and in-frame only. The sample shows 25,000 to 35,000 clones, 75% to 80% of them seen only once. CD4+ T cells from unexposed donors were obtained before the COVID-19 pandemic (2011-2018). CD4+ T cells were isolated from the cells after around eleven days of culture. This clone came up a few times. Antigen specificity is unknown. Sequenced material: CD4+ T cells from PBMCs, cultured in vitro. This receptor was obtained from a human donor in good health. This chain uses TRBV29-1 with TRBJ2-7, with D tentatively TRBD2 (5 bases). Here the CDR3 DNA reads TGCAGCGTTGTCGGGACCTACGAGCAGTACTTC. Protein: CSVVGTYEQYF.